Presented here are 4 T cell receptor beta chains from one specimen sequenced in a study of beta chain features in type 1 diabetes. The whole isolated RNA underwent reverse transcription, so sequencing captured expressed TCRB transcripts. Repertoires were generated with immunoSEQ multiplex PCR, while TCRdb's copy carries only in-frame clones and drops some. The data show approximately 170,000 clones, approximately 8.4% seen once. Material: central memory CD4+ T cells from blood. The receptors derive from a woman aged 18 to 35 in good health.

The table lists this clone with a few counts. The chain has TRBV5-1 and TRBJ1-2; no definite D call. This CDR3 is 15 amino acids long. Trimming took off 1 base at V and 4 bases at J, with 14 bases between the two ends. Germline V gene sequence: CDR1 SGHRS, CDR2 YFSETQ. CDR3 nucleotide sequence: TGCGCCAGCAGCTTGAGAGGATTGGAGGGCTATGGCTACACCTTC. As protein: CASSLRGLEGYGYTF.

The chain employs TRBV4-2 and TRBJ1-5; D ambiguous. This CDR3 has 13 residues. The V and J ends lost 2 bases and 3 bases respectively, with 5 bases between them. Germline V lookup: CDR1 LGHNA, CDR2 YNFKEQ. The CDR3 bases are TGTGCCAGCAGCCAATCGGTCAATCAGCCCCAGCATTTT. The encoded protein is CASSQSVNQPQHF.

V is TRBV10-3 and J is TRBJ2-7; 8 nucleotides line up with TRBD2. Germline CDR1 reads ENHRY; CDR2 reads SYGVKD. V was pared by 5 bases and J by 7 bases, with 13 bases of the junction left unmatched. This CDR3 contains 15 residues. In DNA, the CDR3 is TGTGCCATCAGTTCTGGAGTAGCGGGGCTACGGGAGCAGTACTTC. It is translated as CAISSGVAGLREQYF.

This clone was counted only a few times. V and J are TRBV20-1 and TRBJ1-1; D unclear. V was cut by 6 bases and J by 4 bases, with 6 bases left in between. The CDR3 is 10 amino acids. Germline-derived CDR1 and CDR2 are DFQATT and SNEGSKA (reference sequence). The DNA of the CDR3 is TGCAGTGCAATCGTCACTGAAGCTTTCTTT. Protein: CSAIVTEAFF.